This TCR beta chain originates from a study of patients and donors after allogeneic stem cell transplantation (dated by TCRdb to the early 2020s). The method behind the library was RT-PCR. The instrument was a NextSeq 550. TCRdb redid the processing of the public reads, applying fastp at Q25 and MiXCR, and retained in-frame beta chains. Rows are combined by CDR3 protein, so each entry shows the most common genes and DNA. The sample table lists about 960,000 distinct CDR3 sequences, approximately 19% of them with a count of one. The ten top clones hold 5.5% to 6.5% of the sample. Comment on this clonotype: Its binding antigen is unknown. There are no base qualities to consult, and no much larger clone falls within one base.

Trimming costs V 2 bases and J 0 bases, and their ends lie 9 bases apart. Reading the germline V gene gives CDR1 SGHRS and CDR2 YFSETQ. The CDR3 starts with the cysteine, ends with the phenylalanine, and has 15 residues. Kept here is only the CDR3 DNA, which spans 45 bases and is read in frame from base 1. The material sequenced was blood, either unsorted or a sorted T cell fraction (not recorded which). The receptor was derived from a human donor who was either an allogeneic HSCT recipient or a stem cell or donor lymphocyte infusion donor (not recorded which). It is not recorded whose cells these are; they may come from a transplant donor. This receptor chain uses TRBV5-1 and TRBJ1-3; TRBD1 is a weak D gene call, 5 bases matching. The DNA is as follows: TGCGCCAGCAGCTTAGACAGCTACTCTGGAAACACCATATATTTT. This translates into CASSLDSYSGNTIYF.